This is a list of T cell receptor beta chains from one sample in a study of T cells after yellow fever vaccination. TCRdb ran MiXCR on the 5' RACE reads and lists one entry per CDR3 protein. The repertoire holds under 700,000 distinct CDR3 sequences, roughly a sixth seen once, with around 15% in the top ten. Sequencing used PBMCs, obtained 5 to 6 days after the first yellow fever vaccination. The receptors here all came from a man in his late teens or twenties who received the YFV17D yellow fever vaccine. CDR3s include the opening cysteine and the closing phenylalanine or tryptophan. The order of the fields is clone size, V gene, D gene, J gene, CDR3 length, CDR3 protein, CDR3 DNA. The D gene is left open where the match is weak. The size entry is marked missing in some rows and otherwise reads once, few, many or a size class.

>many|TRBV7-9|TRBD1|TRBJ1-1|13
CASSRQGSTEAFF
TGTGCCAGCAGCCGACAGGGTTCCACTGAAGCTTTCTTT
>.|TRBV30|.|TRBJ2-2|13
CAWSLRAAGELFF
TGTGCCTGGAGTCTTAGGGCGGCCGGGGAGCTGTTTTTT
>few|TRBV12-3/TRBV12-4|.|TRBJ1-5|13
CASSLLLGQPQHF
TGTGCCAGCAGTTTATTACTGGGGCAACCCCAGCATTTT
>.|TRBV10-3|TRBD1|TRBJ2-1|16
CAISESGTGHYNEQFF
TGTGCCATCAGTGAGTCGGGGACAGGGCACTACAATGAGCAGTTCTTC
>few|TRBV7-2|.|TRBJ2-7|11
CASSAYYEQYF
TGTGCCAGCAGCGCCTACTACGAGCAGTACTTC
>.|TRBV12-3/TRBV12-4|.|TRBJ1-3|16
CASSITQVGAGNTIYF
TGTGCCAGCAGCATCACTCAGGTGGGAGCTGGAAACACCATATATTTT
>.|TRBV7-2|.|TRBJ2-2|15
CASTRAGTNTGELFF
TGTGCCAGCACACGGGCGGGCACGAACACCGGGGAGCTGTTTTTT
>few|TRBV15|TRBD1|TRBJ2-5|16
CATGQGGFVGGETQYF
TGTGCCACCGGACAGGGAGGATTCGTTGGAGGAGAGACCCAGTACTTC
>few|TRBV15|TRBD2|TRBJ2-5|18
CATSTLAPLAGGPETQYF
TGTGCCACCAGCACCCTTGCCCCCCTAGCGGGGGGGCCAGAGACCCAGTACTTC
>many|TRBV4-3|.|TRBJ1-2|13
CASSQDLGYGYTF
TGCGCCAGCAGCCAAGATCTCGGCTATGGCTACACCTTC
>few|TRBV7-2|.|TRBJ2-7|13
CASSHSLNYEQYF
TGTGCCAGCAGCCACAGCCTAAACTACGAGCAGTACTTC
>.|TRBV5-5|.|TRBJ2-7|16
CASTPMGGQGIYEQYF
TGTGCCAGCACCCCGATGGGGGGACAAGGGATCTACGAGCAGTACTTC
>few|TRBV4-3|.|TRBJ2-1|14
CASSQDRRDNEQFF
TGCGCCAGCAGCCAAGATCGTCGGGACAATGAGCAGTTCTTC
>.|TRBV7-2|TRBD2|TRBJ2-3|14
CASSLELAGAPPYF
TGTGCCAGCAGCTTAGAGTTAGCGGGGGCTCCGCCATATTTT
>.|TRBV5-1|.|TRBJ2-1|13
CASSLPTGNEQFF
TGCGCCAGCAGCTTGCCGACGGGAAATGAGCAGTTCTTC
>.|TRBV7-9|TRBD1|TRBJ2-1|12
CASSRTGVEQFF
TGTGCCAGCAGCCGCACAGGGGTAGAGCAGTTCTTC
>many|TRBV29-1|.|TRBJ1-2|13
CSVVPRGYYGYTF
TGCAGCGTTGTCCCGCGGGGGTACTATGGCTACACCTTC
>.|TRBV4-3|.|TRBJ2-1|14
CASSQDPRFGEQFF
TGCGCCAGCAGCCAAGATCCCCGGTTTGGTGAGCAGTTCTTC
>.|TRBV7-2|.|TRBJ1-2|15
CASSATRDSSYGYTF
TGTGCCAGCAGCGCCACCAGGGATTCCTCTTATGGCTACACCTTC
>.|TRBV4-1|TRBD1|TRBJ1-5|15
CASSSGQGKGQPQHF
TGCGCCAGCAGCTCCGGACAGGGGAAGGGTCAGCCCCAGCATTTT
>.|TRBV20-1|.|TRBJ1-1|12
CSANNWGAEAFF
TGCAGTGCGAACAACTGGGGGGCTGAAGCTTTCTTT
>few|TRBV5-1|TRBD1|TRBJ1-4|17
CASSPHGQGTPNEKLFF
TGCGCCAGCAGCCCCCACGGACAGGGAACGCCTAATGAAAAACTGTTTTTT
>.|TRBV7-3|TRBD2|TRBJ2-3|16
CASSWGGRGRTDTQYF
TGTGCCAGCAGCTGGGGGGGAAGGGGCCGCACAGATACGCAGTATTTT
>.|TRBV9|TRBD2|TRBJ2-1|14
CASSVTSFSGPGFF
TGTGCCAGCAGCGTCACGTCATTTAGCGGGCCGGGGTTCTTC
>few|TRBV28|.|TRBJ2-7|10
CASRAYEQYF
TGTGCCAGCCGGGCCTACGAGCAGTACTTC
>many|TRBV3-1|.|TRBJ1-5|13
CASSQVLNQPQHF
TGTGCCAGCAGCCAAGTTCTTAATCAGCCCCAGCATTTT
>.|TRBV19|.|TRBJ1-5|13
CASSMGEGQPQHF
TGTGCCAGTAGTATGGGAGAAGGTCAGCCCCAGCATTTT
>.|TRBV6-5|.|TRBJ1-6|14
CASSYGGSNSPLHF
TGTGCCAGCAGTTACGGGGGCTCTAATTCACCCCTCCACTTT
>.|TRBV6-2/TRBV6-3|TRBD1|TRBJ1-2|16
CASSFRVQGATNGYTF
TGTGCCAGCAGTTTTCGAGTACAGGGGGCGACGAATGGCTACACCTTC
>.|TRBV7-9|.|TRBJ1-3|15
CASSRPGGVGNTIYF
TGTGCCAGCAGCCGTCCTGGGGGGGTCGGAAACACCATATATTTT
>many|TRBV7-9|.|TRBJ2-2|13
CATSDGGTGELFF
TGTGCCACCTCGGATGGCGGGACCGGGGAGCTGTTTTTT
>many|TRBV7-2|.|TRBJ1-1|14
CASSLARGNTEAFF
TGTGCCAGCAGCTTAGCGCGGGGGAACACTGAAGCTTTCTTT
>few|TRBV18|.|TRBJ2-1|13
CASSPPQGFEQFF
TGTGCCAGCTCACCACCCCAGGGATTTGAGCAGTTCTTC
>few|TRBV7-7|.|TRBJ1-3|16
CASSLDLLGYGNTIYF
TGTGCCAGCAGCTTAGATTTGCTGGGTTATGGAAACACCATATATTTT
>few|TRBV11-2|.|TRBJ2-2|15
CASSFESWATGELFF
TGTGCCAGCAGCTTTGAATCGTGGGCTACCGGGGAGCTGTTTTTT
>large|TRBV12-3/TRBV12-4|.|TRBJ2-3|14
CASSLGGVGDTQYF
TGTGCCAGCAGTTTGGGCGGGGTAGGGGATACGCAGTATTTT
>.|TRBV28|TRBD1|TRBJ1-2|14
CASRRQGRNYGYTF
TGTGCCAGCAGGAGACAGGGGCGAAACTATGGCTACACCTTC
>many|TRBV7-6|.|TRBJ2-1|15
CASSSAISSYNEQFF
TGTGCCAGCAGCTCGGCGATTAGCTCCTACAATGAGCAGTTCTTC
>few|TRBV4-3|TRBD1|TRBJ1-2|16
CASSQDLLGTEYGYTF
TGCGCCAGCAGCCAAGATCTTTTAGGGACAGAGTATGGCTACACCTTC
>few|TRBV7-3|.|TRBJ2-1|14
CASSFKLASSEQFF
TGTGCCAGCAGCTTCAAGCTAGCGAGTTCTGAGCAGTTCTTC
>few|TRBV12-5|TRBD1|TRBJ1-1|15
CASQSRTSRGTEAFF
TGTGCTAGCCAAAGTCGGACCTCCAGGGGGACTGAAGCTTTCTTT
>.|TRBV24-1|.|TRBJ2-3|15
CATSERGQSTDTQYF
TGTGCCACCAGTGAGCGTGGACAGTCCACAGATACGCAGTATTTT
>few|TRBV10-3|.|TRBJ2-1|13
CATLFPGLNEQFF
TGTGCCACCCTATTCCCTGGGCTGAATGAGCAGTTCTTC
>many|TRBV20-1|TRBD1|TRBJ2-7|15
CSARIPTGVDYEQYF
TGCAGTGCTAGAATCCCGACAGGGGTAGACTACGAGCAGTACTTC
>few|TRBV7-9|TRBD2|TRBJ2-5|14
CASSGSGDGETQYF
TGTGCCAGCAGCGGTAGCGGGGACGGAGAGACCCAGTACTTC
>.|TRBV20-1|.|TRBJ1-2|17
CSARVVLTGSPSIGYTF
TGCAGTGCTAGAGTCGTCTTAACAGGGTCACCCTCGATCGGCTACACCTTC
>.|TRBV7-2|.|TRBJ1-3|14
CASSPGNFGNTIYF
TGTGCCAGCAGCCCGGGGAATTTTGGAAACACCATATATTTT
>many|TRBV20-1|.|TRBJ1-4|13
CSARDENRVELFF
TGCAGTGCTAGAGATGAGAATCGGGTGGAACTGTTTTTT
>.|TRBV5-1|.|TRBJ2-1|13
CASSSMVGNEQFF
TGCGCCAGCAGCTCGATGGTTGGCAATGAGCAGTTCTTC
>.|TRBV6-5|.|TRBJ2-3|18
CASSYSIRGGHTIDTQYF
TGTGCCAGCAGTTACTCGATACGCGGGGGCCATACCATAGATACGCAGTATTTT
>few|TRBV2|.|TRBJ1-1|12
CASKFQNTEAFF
TGTGCCAGCAAATTCCAGAACACTGAAGCTTTCTTT
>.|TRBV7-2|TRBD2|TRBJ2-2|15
CASSRGDYNTGELFF
TGTGCCAGCAGTAGAGGGGACTACAACACCGGGGAGCTGTTTTTT
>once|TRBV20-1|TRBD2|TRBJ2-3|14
CSARVAGGPDTQYF
TGCAGTGCTAGAGTAGCGGGGGGGCCAGATACGCAGTATTTT
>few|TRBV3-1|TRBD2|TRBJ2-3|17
CASSQIAGGRLADTQYF
TGTGCCAGCAGCCAAATAGCGGGGGGCCGCCTGGCAGATACGCAGTATTTT
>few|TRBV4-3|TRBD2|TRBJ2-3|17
CASSGASGGSLTDTQYF
TGCGCCAGCAGCGGGGCTAGCGGGGGCTCCCTGACAGATACGCAGTATTTT
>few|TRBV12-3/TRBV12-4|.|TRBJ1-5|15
CASSRQVARGQPQHF
TGTGCCAGCAGCCGACAGGTGGCCCGGGGTCAGCCCCAGCATTTT
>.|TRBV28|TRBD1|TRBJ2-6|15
CASSEGDSRANVLTF
TGTGCCAGCAGCGAGGGGGACAGCAGGGCCAACGTCCTGACTTTC